The present T cell receptor beta chain was sequenced within a study of blood T cell repertoires in COVID-19. Participant reports of clinical history set cohort assignment. Cohort 3 donors were reported recovered after two negative PCRs, clearance, or symptom resolution. Authors' data handling: Estimation of nucleated cell counts relied on the amplification of reference gene primers. Sequencing used immunoSEQ multiplex PCR; TCRdb keeps in-frame clones, though not all of them. D and trimming come from the DNA, and the V and J calls and clone size come from that table. This sample has around 450,000 clones, with 90% found just once. Germline CDR1 MGHRA, CDR2 YSYEKL. With 0 bases removed from V and 7 bases from J, the gap between germline ends came to 12 bases. There are 14 residues in the CDR3.

The rearrangement joins TRBV4-1 to TRBJ1-2; D unclear. The source material was PBMCs or T cells enriched from blood (not recorded which). The clonotype comes from a man aged 18 to 29 who had recovered from COVID-19. The DNA of the CDR3 is TGCGCCAGCAGCCAAGAGACTTCGACGGTTGGCTACACCTTC. Translation: CASSQETSTVGYTF.